Presented here are 6 T cell receptor beta chains from one specimen sequenced in a study of T cell responses to AZD1222 COVID-19 vaccine. Sequenced by immunoSEQ multiplex PCR; TCRdb stores in-frame clones only, minus some. The data contain 150,000 to 180,000 clones, 86% of them seen just once; the ten biggest clones take up 5.5%. The sample consisted of peripheral blood, taken on day 0 of MenACWY control vaccination. These TCRs come from an adult in good health.

This clone has a handful of counts. Here the CDR3 DNA reads TGTGCCAGCAGTTCTGGGGCCAACGTCCTGACTTTC. As protein: CASSSGANVLTF. V and J are TRBV6-6 and TRBJ2-6, with D unresolved. Germline V lookup: CDR1 MNHNY, CDR2 SVGAGI (reference sequence). The CDR3 sequence is 12 residues long. V gave up 4 bases and J gave up 2 bases, with 0 bases separating them.

This clone was observed at least ten times. This sequence joins TRBV10-2 and TRBJ1-1; TRBD1 might be the D (6 bases). Germline V gives CDR1 WSHSY, CDR2 SAAADI. The CDR3 runs 11 residues. V was clipped by 9 bases and J by 4 bases, with 9 bases between them. The CDR3 loop is CASTGITEAFF. DNA for the CDR3: TGCGCCAGTACAGGGATCACTGAAGCTTTCTTT.

The rearrangement links TRBV6-2 or TRBV6-3 to TRBJ2-5, with D uncertain. In germline, CDR1 is MNHEY, CDR2 SVGEGT. V was clipped by 5 bases and J by 3 bases, with 7 bases between them. The CDR3 extends over 12 amino acids. The CDR3 DNA sequence: TGTGCCAGCAGTCGGCTGGAAGAGACCCAGTACTTC. Protein product: CASSRLEETQYF.

The chain carries TRBV12-3 or TRBV12-4 and TRBJ2-5; no clear D gene. This CDR3 is built from 11 residues. Trimming removed 6 bases from V and 3 bases from J, with 5 bases in between. DNA of the CDR3: TGTGCCAGCAGGGCCGAAGAGACCCAGTACTTC. Translating it yields CASRAEETQYF.

The chain combines TRBV18 with TRBJ2-7; D unclear. The V end was cut by 3 bases, the J end by 3 bases, with 6 bases between. This CDR3 contains 12 residues. CDR1 is KGHSH and CDR2 is LQKENI in the germline V gene. The CDR3 DNA is TGTGCCAGCTCACCCCAAAACTACGAGCAGTACTTC. Residues: CASSPQNYEQYF.

V gene TRBV3-1 (or the pseudogene TRBV3-2) combines with J gene TRBJ2-7; D ambiguous. Per germline, CDR1 LGHDT and CDR2 YNNKEL (reference sequence). V was pared by 4 bases and J by 4 bases, with 14 bases between. The CDR3 consists of 14 residues. The CDR3 coding sequence is TGTGCCAGCAGCCCCACCTTGACCGTATACGAGCAGTACGTC. Its protein is CASSPTLTVYEQYV.